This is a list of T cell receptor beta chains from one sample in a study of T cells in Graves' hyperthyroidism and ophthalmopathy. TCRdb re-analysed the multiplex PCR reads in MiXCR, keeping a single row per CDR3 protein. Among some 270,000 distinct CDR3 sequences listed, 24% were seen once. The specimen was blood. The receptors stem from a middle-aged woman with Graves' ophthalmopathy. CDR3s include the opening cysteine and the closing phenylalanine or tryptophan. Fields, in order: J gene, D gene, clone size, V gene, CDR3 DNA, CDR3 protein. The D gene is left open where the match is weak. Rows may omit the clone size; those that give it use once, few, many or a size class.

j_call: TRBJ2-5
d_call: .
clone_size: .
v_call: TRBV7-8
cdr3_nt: TGTGCCAGCAGTCGAGGCCGGGGTCAAGAGACCCAGTACTTC
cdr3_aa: CASSRGRGQETQYF

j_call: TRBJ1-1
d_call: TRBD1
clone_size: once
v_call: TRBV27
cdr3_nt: TGTGCCAGCAGTGGGTGGTCTAGGACAGGGAGTGAAGCTTTCTTT
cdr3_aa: CASSGWSRTGSEAFF

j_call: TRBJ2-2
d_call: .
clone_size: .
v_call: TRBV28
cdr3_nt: TGTGCCACCAACTATCAATCCCAATTGGCGAACACCGGGGAGCTGTTTTTT
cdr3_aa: CATNYQSQLANTGELFF

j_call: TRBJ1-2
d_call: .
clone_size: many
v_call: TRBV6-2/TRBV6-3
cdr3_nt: TGTGCCAGCAGCTGGGACGGCCCCTCTTCGGGCTACACCTTC
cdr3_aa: CASSWDGPSSGYTF

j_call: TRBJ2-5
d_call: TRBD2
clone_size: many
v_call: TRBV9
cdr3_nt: TGTGCCAGCAGCGTAGGACTAGCGCTTCAAGAGACCCAGTACTTC
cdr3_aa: CASSVGLALQETQYF

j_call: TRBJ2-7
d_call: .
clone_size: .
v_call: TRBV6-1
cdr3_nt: TGTGCCAGCAGTGAGGGGGACACCTACGAGCAGTACTTC
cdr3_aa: CASSEGDTYEQYF

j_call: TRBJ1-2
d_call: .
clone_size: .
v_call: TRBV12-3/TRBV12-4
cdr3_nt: TGTGCCAGCAGTCAGGGACGGGCGAACTATGGCTACACCTTC
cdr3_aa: CASSQGRANYGYTF

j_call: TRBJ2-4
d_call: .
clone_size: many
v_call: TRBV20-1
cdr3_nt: TGCAGTGCTAGAGAGGCCACTCTAGCCAAAAACATTCAGTACTTC
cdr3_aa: CSAREATLAKNIQYF

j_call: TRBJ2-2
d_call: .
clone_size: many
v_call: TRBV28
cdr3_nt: TGTGCCAGCTTGCACACCGGGGAGCTGTTTTTT
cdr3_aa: CASLHTGELFF

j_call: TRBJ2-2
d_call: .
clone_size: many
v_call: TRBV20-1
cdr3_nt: TGCAGTGCTAGTGGGTGGGGGCCTAACACCGGGGAGCTGTTTTTT
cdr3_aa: CSASGWGPNTGELFF

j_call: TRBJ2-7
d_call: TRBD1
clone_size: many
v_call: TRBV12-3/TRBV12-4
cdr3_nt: TGTGCCAGCACCACACAGGGGACCGAGCAGTACTTC
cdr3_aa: CASTTQGTEQYF

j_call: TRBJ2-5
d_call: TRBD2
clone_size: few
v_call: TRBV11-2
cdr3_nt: TGTGCCAGCAGCTTACAAGGACTAGCGGGGTTCCAAGAGACCCAGTACTTC
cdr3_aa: CASSLQGLAGFQETQYF

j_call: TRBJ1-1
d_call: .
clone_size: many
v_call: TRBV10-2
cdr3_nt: TGCGCCAGCAGAATACAGGGTAGCACTGAAGCTTTCTTT
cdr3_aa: CASRIQGSTEAFF

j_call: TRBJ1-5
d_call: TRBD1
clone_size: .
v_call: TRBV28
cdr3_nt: TGTGCCAGCAGTTCCGGGAGTCTTTCGCCCCGGGACAGGGATGATCAGCCCCAGCATTTT
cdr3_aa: CASSSGSLSPRDRDDQPQHF

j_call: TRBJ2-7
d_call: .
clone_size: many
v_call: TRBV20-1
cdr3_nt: TGCAGTGCCAAGGGGGCGGGAGCCTACGAGCAGTACTTC
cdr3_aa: CSAKGAGAYEQYF

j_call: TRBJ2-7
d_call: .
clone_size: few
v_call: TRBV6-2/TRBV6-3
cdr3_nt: TGTGCCAGCAGTTACAAGGGGAATAGAGACGAGCAGTACTTC
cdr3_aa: CASSYKGNRDEQYF

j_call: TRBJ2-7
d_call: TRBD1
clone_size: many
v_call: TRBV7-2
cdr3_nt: TGTGCCAGCAGCTTGGGACAGCACTCCTACGAGCAGTACTTC
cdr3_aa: CASSLGQHSYEQYF

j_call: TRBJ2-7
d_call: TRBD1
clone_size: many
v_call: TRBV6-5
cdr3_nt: TGTGCCAGCAGTTACAGGACAGGGGACGAGCAGTACTTC
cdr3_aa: CASSYRTGDEQYF

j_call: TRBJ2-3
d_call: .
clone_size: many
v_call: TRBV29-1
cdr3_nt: TGCAGCACCAACGGAGGAGATACGCAGTATTTT
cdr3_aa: CSTNGGDTQYF

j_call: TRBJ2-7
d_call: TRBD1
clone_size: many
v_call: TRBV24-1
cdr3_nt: TGTGCCACCAGTGATGCCTCAGGGGGCGTCCTTCGGGAGCAGTACTTC
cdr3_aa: CATSDASGGVLREQYF

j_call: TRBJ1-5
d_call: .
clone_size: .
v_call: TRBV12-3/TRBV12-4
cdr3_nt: TGTGCCAGCAGTTCTACTATTGACAGACTCAATCAGCCCCAGCATTTT
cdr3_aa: CASSSTIDRLNQPQHF

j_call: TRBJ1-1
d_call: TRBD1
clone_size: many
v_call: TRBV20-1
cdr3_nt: TGCAGTGCTAGAGCCCTGAGTTCGGGACAGACCATGAACACTGAAGCTTTCTTT
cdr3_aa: CSARALSSGQTMNTEAFF

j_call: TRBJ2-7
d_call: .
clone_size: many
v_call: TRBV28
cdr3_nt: TGTGCCAGCAGTCGGGGACAGCGGGTGAGCGAGCAGTACTTC
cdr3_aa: CASSRGQRVSEQYF

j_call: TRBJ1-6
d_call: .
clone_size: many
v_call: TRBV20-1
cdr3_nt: TGCAGTGCTAGAGACCGGTCTCGGTCACCCCTCCACTTT
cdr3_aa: CSARDRSRSPLHF

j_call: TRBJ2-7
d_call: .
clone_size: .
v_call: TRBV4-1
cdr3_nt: TGCGCCAGCAGCCAAGGCACGGGACGCCGCTCCCACGAGCAGTACTTC
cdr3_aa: CASSQGTGRRSHEQYF

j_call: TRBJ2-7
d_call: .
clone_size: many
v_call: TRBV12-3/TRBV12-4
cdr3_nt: TGTGCCAGCAGTTTTGGGAGAGGAGACTCCAGCTCCTACGAGCAGTACTTC
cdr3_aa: CASSFGRGDSSSYEQYF

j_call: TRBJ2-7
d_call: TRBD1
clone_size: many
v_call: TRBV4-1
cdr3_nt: TGCGCCAGCAGCCTACTACCGGGACAGGGTCTCTACGAGCAGTACTTC
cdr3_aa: CASSLLPGQGLYEQYF